This TCR beta chain was retrieved from a study of blood T cells in healthy people across ages. Overall study results and limits: Lack of knowledge of donor CMV status possibly confounded expanded clonotype changes.

CDR1 is MNHEY, CDR2 SVGEGT, per germline. The length of the CDR3 is 17 residues. Losses at the gene ends were 6 bases for V and 0 bases for J; bases not matched to a gene: 6. About this clonotype: Its antigen is unknown.

Sample-barcoded 5' priming and a J-beta primer mix drove a second PCR of roughly 6 to 12 cycles. TCRdb used MiXCR to reprocess the 5' RACE reads, holding one entry per CDR3 protein. The data hold around 820,000 distinct CDR3 sequences, with 25% observed a single time. These same records also appear under a second study, on T cells of mothers and their children. From that report: Persistent microchimeric T cell clones were sought, and none were detected.

The specimen sequenced was blood. This TCR came from a boy aged 5-17 years in good health. The chain links TRBV6-2 or TRBV6-3 to TRBJ2-1; 12 bases map to TRBD2. CDR3 sequence reads: CASRTTSGGLSYNEQFF. The DNA of the CDR3 is TGTGCCAGCAGAACTACTAGCGGGGGGCTCTCCTACAATGAGCAGTTCTTC.